This TCR beta chain came from a study of T-cell memory formation after mild COVID-19. Each CDR3 protein gets one entry after TCRdb re-called the 5' RACE reads with MiXCR. This repertoire shows hundreds of thousands of distinct CDR3 sequences, around 15% found once; its top ten account for 20% to 25%. In germline, CDR1 is SEHNR, CDR2 FQNEAQ (reference sequence). The CDR3 length is 14 residues. Whole-study results and caveats: Clones that contracted clustered mainly in CM and EM if CD4+ and in EMRA if CD8+. A second wave expanding day 15 to 37 was CD4+-biased; contracting clones were balanced. The study detected some responding clones in pre-infection memory, suggesting cross-reactive memory joined.

This clonotype was recorded at least ten times. Its target is not known. An end of the junction does not agree with germline; a read error may underlie this. The J gene is TRBJ1-1, the V gene TRBV7-9; 7 bases line up with TRBD1. Sequencing input: PBMCs or a T cell subset sorted from them (not recorded which). This receptor was identified in a man aged 18 to 29 who had mild COVID-19 (a few samples of this study predate the infection). Cell type and time point are not known. The CDR3 loop reads CASSLQGMNTEAFF. CDR3 DNA sequence: TGCGCCAGCAGCTTACAGGGGATGAACACTGAAGCTTTCTTT.